A selection of T cell receptor beta chains follows, all from one sample in a study of T-cell memory formation after mild COVID-19. From the 5' RACE reads, TCRdb called clonotypes with MiXCR, one entry per CDR3 protein. The profile shows hundreds of thousands of distinct CDR3 sequences, approximately 20% of them singletons. The specimen was PBMCs or a T cell subset sorted from them (not recorded which). Every receptor here comes from an adult woman who had mild COVID-19 (a few samples of this study predate the infection). Cell type and time point are not known. CDR3s include the opening cysteine and the closing phenylalanine or tryptophan. The D gene is left open where the match is weak. Part of the rows lack a size; the others show once, few, many or a class for expanded clones.

D,V,length,J,size,DNA,CDR3
.,TRBV29-1,11,TRBJ1-2,once,TGCAGCGTTGTAGGGGGACATGGCTACACCTTC,CSVVGGHGYTF
.,TRBV28,14,TRBJ2-7,once,TGTGCCAGCAGTCCAGGAGGATGGTACTTCGAGCAGTACTTC,CASSPGGWYFEQYF
TRBD2,TRBV10-3,12,TRBJ2-7,.,TGTGCCCACGGGGGGATCTCCTACGAGCAGTACTTC,CAHGGISYEQYF
TRBD2,TRBV12-3/TRBV12-4,17,TRBJ2-2,few,TGTGCCAGCAGTTCCCAGCGGGGGGCCGCAGGGACCGGGGAGCTGTTTTTT,CASSSQRGAAGTGELFF
TRBD2,TRBV20-1,16,TRBJ2-3,.,TGCAGTGCTAGACGGTACCTAGCGGGGGTCACAGATACGCAGTATTTT,CSARRYLAGVTDTQYF
TRBD1,TRBV30,15,TRBJ2-1,.,TGTGCCTGGAGTTGGGGGCAGGGGGTCGTGAATGAGCAGTTCTTC,CAWSWGQGVVNEQFF
.,TRBV5-1,13,TRBJ1-1,many,TGCGCCAGCAGCTTCCAGGTGAACACTGAAGCTTTCTTT,CASSFQVNTEAFF
TRBD2,TRBV3-1,18,TRBJ2-3,few,TGTGCCAGCAGCCAAGACAGGCTAGCGGGGGGTTCGACAGATACGCAGTATTTT,CASSQDRLAGGSTDTQYF
.,TRBV20-1,15,TRBJ1-5,few,TGCAGTGCTAGTATGGCAGGGCGGTCCCATCAGCCCCAGCATTTT,CSASMAGRSHQPQHF
.,TRBV6-5,15,TRBJ2-3,few,TGTGCCAGCAGCTCTAGCGCCCTGCGCACAGATACGCAGTATTTT,CASSSSALRTDTQYF
TRBD2,TRBV30,13,TRBJ2-3,.,TGTGCCTGGAGAGGACTAGCGGGGTCTCCGCAGTATTTT,CAWRGLAGSPQYF
TRBD2,TRBV12-3/TRBV12-4,14,TRBJ2-5,many,TGTGCCAGCAGGACTAGCGGGGGAATGGGGGCCCAGTACTTC,CASRTSGGMGAQYF
.,TRBV3-1,15,TRBJ2-1,few,TGTGCCAGCAGCCAAGAAGACGGGGTTGGCGATGAGCAGTTCTTC,CASSQEDGVGDEQFF
.,TRBV7-6,13,TRBJ1-5,.,TGTGCCAGCAGCTCCCTAGGTCGTGGGCCCCAGCATTTT,CASSSLGRGPQHF
.,TRBV9,13,TRBJ2-7,.,TGTGCCAGCGGGGCAGGGATCTCCTACGAGCAGTACTTC,CASGAGISYEQYF
TRBD2,TRBV6-5,17,TRBJ2-1,few,TGTGCCAGCAGTTCCCGGACTAGCGGGATGACCTACAATGAGCAGTTCTTC,CASSSRTSGMTYNEQFF
.,TRBV11-2,18,TRBJ1-1,.,TGTGCCAGCAGCGGGGGGAAAAGAAGCAAGGGAGGAAACACTGAAGCTTTCTTT,CASSGGKRSKGGNTEAFF
TRBD2,TRBV5-5,15,TRBJ2-3,.,TGTGCCAGCCGCAGACTAGCGCAGACCACAGATACGCAGTATTTT,CASRRLAQTTDTQYF
TRBD2,TRBV27,15,TRBJ2-1,.,TGTGCCAGCAGGACGGGAGGGAGCTCCTACAATGAGCAGTTCTTC,CASRTGGSSYNEQFF
.,TRBV7-9,14,TRBJ1-5,.,TGTGCCAGCAGCTCGGACACCAACAATCAGCCCCAGCATTTT,CASSSDTNNQPQHF
.,TRBV5-1,14,TRBJ2-7,many,TGCGCCAGCAGCCAGGACAGCTACCTCTACGAGCAGTACTTC,CASSQDSYLYEQYF
TRBD1,TRBV18,15,TRBJ1-6,few,TGTGCCAGCTCACGGGGACAGGGACGTAATTCACCCCTCCACTTT,CASSRGQGRNSPLHF
.,TRBV4-2,15,TRBJ2-5,.,TGTGCCAGCAGCCAAGACCGCCTCCGCAGAGAGACCCAGTACTTC,CASSQDRLRRETQYF
.,TRBV4-1,15,TRBJ1-2,few,TGCGCCAGCAGCCAAGATATGGAGAGCCTCTATGGCTACACCTTC,CASSQDMESLYGYTF
.,TRBV12-3/TRBV12-4,15,TRBJ1-2,.,TGTGCCAGCAGTTTAGCGCCAGGTACTAGCAGCGGCTACACCTTC,CASSLAPGTSSGYTF
TRBD1,TRBV5-1,15,TRBJ2-5,.,TGCGCCAGCAGCTTCACAGGGGGCGAGGAAGAGACCCAGTACTTC,CASSFTGGEEETQYF
TRBD1,TRBV18,16,TRBJ2-1,.,TGTGCCAGCTCACCTTCGGGACAGGGGGTTGGCAATGAGCAGTTCTTC,CASSPSGQGVGNEQFF
.,TRBV24-1,13,TRBJ1-2,.,TGTGCCACCAGTCAGGCGTCGGGCTATGGCTACACCTTC,CATSQASGYGYTF
.,TRBV7-6,14,TRBJ2-2,few,TGTGCCACGAGGGGCACAGAGAACACCGGGGAGCTGTTTTTT,CATRGTENTGELFF
TRBD2,TRBV5-1,14,TRBJ2-3,few,TGCGCCAGCAGCACGACTAGCGGCACAGATACGCAGTATTTT,CASSTTSGTDTQYF
.,TRBV5-8,14,TRBJ1-1,many,TGTGCCAGCAGCTTGGGTGGGTTGAGAGTTGAAGCTTTCTTT,CASSLGGLRVEAFF
TRBD2,TRBV27,16,TRBJ2-7,few,TGTGCCAGCAGTCCAACCTCTAGCGGGAGTTTGGGCGAGCAGTACTTC,CASSPTSSGSLGEQYF
.,TRBV20-1,17,TRBJ2-3,.,TGCAGTGCCTCGAAAGAAACTACCCTGAAATTCACAGATACGCAGTATTTT,CSASKETTLKFTDTQYF
.,TRBV11-2,13,TRBJ2-1,few,TGTGCCAGCAGCTATACATCTAGCGAACGGCAGTTCTTC,CASSYTSSERQFF
.,TRBV7-2,11,TRBJ2-7,few,TGTGCCAGCAGCATACCCTACGAGCAGTACTTC,CASSIPYEQYF
.,TRBV29-1,11,TRBJ2-3,.,TGCAGCGTGAAGAGCACAGATACGCAGTATTTT,CSVKSTDTQYF
.,TRBV18,12,TRBJ2-2,few,TGTGCCAGCTCCACGGGCGACGGGGAGCTGTTTTTT,CASSTGDGELFF
.,TRBV5-5,13,TRBJ1-5,few,TGTGCCAGCAGCCCGGAGGTGGGCCAGCCCCAGCATTTT,CASSPEVGQPQHF
.,TRBV11-2,14,TRBJ2-5,.,TGTGCCAGCAGCTTAGGGCAGGGCAAAGAGACCCAGTACTTC,CASSLGQGKETQYF
.,TRBV30,12,TRBJ1-2,.,TGTGCCTGGAGTGTACGAGGGGATGGCTACACCTTC,CAWSVRGDGYTF